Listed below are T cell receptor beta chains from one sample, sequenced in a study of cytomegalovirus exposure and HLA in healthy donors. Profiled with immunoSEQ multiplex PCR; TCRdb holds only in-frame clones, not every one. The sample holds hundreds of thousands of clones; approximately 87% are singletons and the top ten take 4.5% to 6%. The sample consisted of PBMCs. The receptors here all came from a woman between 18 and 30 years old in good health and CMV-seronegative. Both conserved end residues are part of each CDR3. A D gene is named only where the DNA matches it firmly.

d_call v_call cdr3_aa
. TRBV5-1 CASKPLLSGNTIYF
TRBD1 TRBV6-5 CAGSSNRQGIKYIQYF
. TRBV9 CASSASPPTNEQFF
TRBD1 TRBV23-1 CASSQWARGQGKHGYTF
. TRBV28 CASSQPRKPRYYGYTF
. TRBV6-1 CASSVGGLGMNTEAFF
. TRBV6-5 CASSSGRWNTEAFF
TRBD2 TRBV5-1 CASSLGTSHFSTDTQYF
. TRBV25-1 CASRQGFLEAFF
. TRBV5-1 CASSLTSYSYEQYF
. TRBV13 CASSQPHSVEKETQYF
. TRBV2 CASRPGGFMNTEAFF
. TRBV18 CASSPLQGPSSYEQYF
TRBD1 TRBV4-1 CASSQGDRFSGNTIYF
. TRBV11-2 CASSLATGDYGYTF
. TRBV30 CAWSLGSSYNEQFF
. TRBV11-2 CASSLILDTQYF
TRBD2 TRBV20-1 CSARLAGSAVF
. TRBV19 CASSIGEQGLYGYTF
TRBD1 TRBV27 CASSRTGSSSGNTIYF
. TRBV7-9 CASSRTVYEQYF
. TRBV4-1 CASSQAGYTRSSYEQYF
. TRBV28 CASSLRRGGTEAFF
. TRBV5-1 CASSSDTGLETQYF